A selection of T cell receptor beta chains follows, all from one sample in a study of T cells in Graves' hyperthyroidism and ophthalmopathy. TCRdb reanalysed the multiplex PCR reads using MiXCR and keeps one entry per CDR3 protein. The table has about 480,000 distinct CDR3 sequences, under 25% seen once; the top ten hold under 55%. Sequencing was done on a sample of blood. These TCRs come from a woman aged 70 to 79 with Graves' ophthalmopathy. CDR3s include the opening cysteine and the closing phenylalanine or tryptophan. D genes are given only for firm matches. Only some rows state a clone size, as once, few, many or a class for expanded clones.

v_call: TRBV19; clone_size: few; j_call: TRBJ1-2; d_call: NA; cdr3_nt: TGTGCCAGTAGTGTTGAACAGGGAGTAGCCTATGGCTACACCTTC; cdr3_aa: CASSVEQGVAYGYTF
v_call: TRBV20-1; clone_size: NA; j_call: TRBJ2-7; d_call: NA; cdr3_nt: TGCAGTGCTAGTGTTACTCCTAGACTCTACGAGCAGTACTTC; cdr3_aa: CSASVTPRLYEQYF
v_call: TRBV20-1; clone_size: NA; j_call: TRBJ1-6; d_call: NA; cdr3_nt: TGCAGTGCTAGAGATACTACCAGGGAGGACACCCTCCACTTT; cdr3_aa: CSARDTTREDTLHF
v_call: TRBV30; clone_size: once; j_call: TRBJ1-1; d_call: NA; cdr3_nt: TGTGCCTGGGAGGACGTAATTGCTTTCTTT; cdr3_aa: CAWEDVIAFF
v_call: TRBV28; clone_size: many; j_call: TRBJ2-1; d_call: TRBD2; cdr3_nt: TGTGCCAGCATGTTGACTAGCGGGACTGGGAATGAGCAGTTCTTC; cdr3_aa: CASMLTSGTGNEQFF
v_call: TRBV6-5; clone_size: few; j_call: TRBJ1-2; d_call: TRBD1; cdr3_nt: TGTGCCAGCAGTTACTTACAGGGGGCGCTCGAAGGAGGCTACACCTTC; cdr3_aa: CASSYLQGALEGGYTF
v_call: TRBV12-3/TRBV12-4; clone_size: many; j_call: TRBJ1-5; d_call: NA; cdr3_nt: TGTGCCAGCAGTTTATCTGGGGTGAGACAGCCCCAGCATTTT; cdr3_aa: CASSLSGVRQPQHF
v_call: TRBV5-5; clone_size: NA; j_call: TRBJ1-5; d_call: NA; cdr3_nt: TGTGCCAGCAGCGCTACTGACAGGACCCATCAGCCCCAGCATTTT; cdr3_aa: CASSATDRTHQPQHF
v_call: TRBV5-1; clone_size: few; j_call: TRBJ2-5; d_call: NA; cdr3_nt: TGCGCCAGCAGCATCGACATTCAAGAGACCCAGTACTTC; cdr3_aa: CASSIDIQETQYF
v_call: TRBV28; clone_size: many; j_call: TRBJ2-7; d_call: NA; cdr3_nt: TGTGCCAGCAGTTTATCTCGGCTAGTCGTCTACGAGCAGTACTTC; cdr3_aa: CASSLSRLVVYEQYF
v_call: TRBV30; clone_size: few; j_call: TRBJ1-2; d_call: NA; cdr3_nt: TGTGCCTGGAGTATGGGGGTGGATGATGGCTACACCTTC; cdr3_aa: CAWSMGVDDGYTF
v_call: TRBV5-1; clone_size: NA; j_call: TRBJ2-1; d_call: TRBD2; cdr3_nt: TGCGCCAGCAGCTTGGAGCTAGCGGGAGGAGGCAATGAGCAGTTCTTC; cdr3_aa: CASSLELAGGGNEQFF
v_call: TRBV3-1; clone_size: NA; j_call: TRBJ1-5; d_call: NA; cdr3_nt: TGTGCCAGCAGCCAGTCTGGGGGGGGCGGTCAGCCCCAGCATTTT; cdr3_aa: CASSQSGGGGQPQHF
v_call: TRBV7-9; clone_size: NA; j_call: TRBJ2-1; d_call: NA; cdr3_nt: TGTGCCAGCAGCTTCATCAGTCACTCCTACAATGAGCAGTTCTTC; cdr3_aa: CASSFISHSYNEQFF
v_call: TRBV6-4; clone_size: once; j_call: TRBJ1-5; d_call: TRBD1; cdr3_nt: TGTGCCAGCAGTGACGAGGGGACAGGGAGAAATGTGAGCAATCAGCCCCAGCATTTT; cdr3_aa: CASSDEGTGRNVSNQPQHF
v_call: TRBV9; clone_size: NA; j_call: TRBJ1-6; d_call: TRBD1; cdr3_nt: TGTGCCAGCAGCCCTCGGGACAGCCAGAATTCACCCCTCCACTTT; cdr3_aa: CASSPRDSQNSPLHF
v_call: TRBV5-1; clone_size: NA; j_call: TRBJ2-1; d_call: TRBD2; cdr3_nt: TGCGCCAGCAATCGGGAGGGTTCCGCCTACAATGAGCAGTTCTTC; cdr3_aa: CASNREGSAYNEQFF
v_call: TRBV7-2; clone_size: NA; j_call: TRBJ1-1; d_call: NA; cdr3_nt: TGTGCCAGCAGCCCGGCCGGGGGGAGGCAAACTGAAGCTTTCTTT; cdr3_aa: CASSPAGGRQTEAFF
v_call: TRBV3-1; clone_size: few; j_call: TRBJ2-1; d_call: NA; cdr3_nt: TGTGCCAGCAGCCAAGATACGGGCTTTTTTAATGAGCAGTTCTTC; cdr3_aa: CASSQDTGFFNEQFF
v_call: TRBV24-1; clone_size: NA; j_call: TRBJ2-2; d_call: NA; cdr3_nt: TGTGCCACCAGTGAGCCCTCGGGACAAGTCACCGGGGAGCTGTTTTTT; cdr3_aa: CATSEPSGQVTGELFF
v_call: TRBV19; clone_size: NA; j_call: TRBJ2-1; d_call: TRBD2; cdr3_nt: TGTGCCAGTAGTAATCCCGGGAGGGCCGTTGGGGAGCAGTTCTTC; cdr3_aa: CASSNPGRAVGEQFF
v_call: TRBV28; clone_size: many; j_call: TRBJ2-1; d_call: TRBD2; cdr3_nt: TGTGCCAGCACTCAACCGGGACTAGCGCGGGACAATGAGCAGTTCTTC; cdr3_aa: CASTQPGLARDNEQFF
v_call: TRBV12-3/TRBV12-4; clone_size: many; j_call: TRBJ2-3; d_call: TRBD2; cdr3_nt: TGTGCCAGCAGTTCCTTCGGAGGAGGACTAGCGGGAGAAAAGCAGTATTTT; cdr3_aa: CASSSFGGGLAGEKQYF
v_call: TRBV15; clone_size: NA; j_call: TRBJ2-3; d_call: TRBD2; cdr3_nt: TGTGCCACCAGCCCGCGACTAGCAACAGATACGCAGTATTTT; cdr3_aa: CATSPRLATDTQYF
v_call: TRBV11-2; clone_size: few; j_call: TRBJ2-5; d_call: NA; cdr3_nt: TGTGCCAGCAGCTTAGGGAATCAGGGCAGGATGAGAGAGACCCAGTACTTC; cdr3_aa: CASSLGNQGRMRETQYF
v_call: TRBV11-2; clone_size: few; j_call: TRBJ1-1; d_call: NA; cdr3_nt: TGTGCCAGCAGCCATATCTGGGGCAGCGAGTTTGCTTTCTTT; cdr3_aa: CASSHIWGSEFAFF
v_call: TRBV25-1; clone_size: NA; j_call: TRBJ1-6; d_call: NA; cdr3_nt: TGTGCCAGCTCCAAGCTGGGGAATTCACCCCTCCACTTT; cdr3_aa: CASSKLGNSPLHF
v_call: TRBV12-3/TRBV12-4; clone_size: many; j_call: TRBJ1-1; d_call: NA; cdr3_nt: TGTGCCAGCAGGTCTGGGAACAGGAACACTGAAGCTTTCTTT; cdr3_aa: CASRSGNRNTEAFF